This T cell receptor (beta chain) originates from a study of early T cells in non-severe SARS-CoV-2 infection. Study details: Chains were not paired, and sequencing was done on bulk RNA from unsorted whole blood.

The germline V and J ends were trimmed by 3 bases and 8 bases, with 19 bases remaining between them. This CDR3 comprises 15 residues. The germline V gene encodes CDR1 MNHEY and CDR2 SMNVEV (reference sequence). With regard to this clonotype: Its antigen is not known.

Individual cDNA molecules were tagged with unique molecular identifiers. In TCRdb, the 5' RACE reads were re-called with MiXCR into one record per CDR3 protein. The table shows some 66,000 distinct CDR3 sequences, with less than 9.5% occurring only once. Study-wide points: Matches to VDJdb favored anti-spike CD8 responses and missed private and CD4 specificities.

The chain recombines TRBV27 with TRBJ1-2; TRBD1 might be the D (5 bases). This TCR came from an adult who was a healthcare worker with PCR-confirmed SARS-CoV-2 infection or an uninfected control (not recorded which). Sequences were obtained from whole blood. CDR3 in amino acids: CASSLFGTRTEGYTF. For the CDR3, the DNA is TGTGCCAGCAGTTTGTTCGGGACTCGAACGGAAGGCTACACCTTC.